The TCR beta chain described here comes from a study of cytomegalovirus exposure and HLA in healthy donors. Comment on this clone: The target antigen is unknown. This CDR3 is also generated by other DNA sequences in the sample.

This CDR3 is built from 16 residues. The germline gives CDR1 SGHDT, CDR2 YYEEEE. V was shortened by 2 bases and J by 6 bases, with 15 bases between the two germline ends. Broader study findings: It has been reported that TCR beta sequences accurately predicted the HLA-A and HLA-B alleles of most subjects. Later analysis identified about 18,000 TCR beta sequences associated with HLA alleles, using a false discovery rate threshold of 0.05. A link between a missense DCLRE1C variant and TCR beta V- and J-gene trimming emerged from a later analysis. Fewer N-insertions than the roughly 630-donor mean were reportedly shown by an Asian-associated ancestry cluster in a later analysis.

The study ran its PCR with 60 Vbeta and 13 Jbeta primers. Data came from immunoSEQ multiplex PCR; TCRdb stores just in-frame clones and leaves some out. There are 150,000 to 200,000 clones in the sample; approximately 81% occur only once, and about 2.5% lies in the top ten. The receptor comes from a woman in her 50s in good health and CMV-seronegative. The source material was PBMCs. This chain links TRBV5-6 with TRBJ1-6, with D tentatively TRBD1 (6 bases). The CDR3 protein is CASSLGGQLANSPLHF. In nucleotides, the CDR3 is TGTGCCAGCAGCTTAGGAGGACAGCTTGCTAATTCACCCCTCCACTTT.